This entry lists 14 T cell receptor beta chains sequenced from one sample in a study of beta chain features in type 1 diabetes. Findings of the study overall: Type 1 diabetes patients had TCRB CDR3s that were shorter (moderately but significantly so) in all four CD4+ subsets.

The whole isolated RNA underwent reverse transcription, so sequencing captured expressed TCRB transcripts. Sequenced by immunoSEQ multiplex PCR; TCRdb stores in-frame clones only, minus some. The sample yields around 250,000 clones, around 14% seen once. The antigens these receptors bind are not known. The sample consisted of naive CD4+ T cells from blood. Receptor source: a young man with type 1 diabetes.

This clone was seen a few times. The rearrangement joins TRBV5-1 to TRBJ2-5; TRBD2 agrees at 11 bases. The CDR3 is 16 residues long. Germline CDR1 is SGHRS and CDR2 is YFSETQ. Trimming cost V 0 bases and J 1 base; bases outside gene matches: 2. The CDR3: CASSLAGTSGQETQYF. CDR3 nucleotides: TGCGCCAGCAGCTTGGCCGGGACTAGCGGCCAAGAGACCCAGTACTTC.

This clone was counted only a few times. The chain uses TRBV9 and TRBJ1-2, with TRBD1 as a possible D gene (6 bases). Trimming cost V 4 bases and J 0 bases, with 10 bases left between them. Germline-derived CDR1 and CDR2 are SGDLS and YYNGEE. The CDR3 extends over 14 amino acids. The CDR3 DNA sequence: TGTGCCAGCAGCCCCACAGGGACTAACTATGGCTACACCTTC. Its translation: CASSPTGTNYGYTF.

Only a few counts were recorded for this clone. The CDR3 bases are TGTGCCAGCAGCTCGATTACTAGCGGGAGAGCGAATGAGCAGTTCTTC. Amino acid sequence: CASSSITSGRANEQFF. The chain is built from TRBV5-4 and TRBJ2-1; TRBD2 agrees at 11 bases. V shed 3 bases, J shed 7 bases, and the junction held 9 bases outside the gene matches. Germline CDR1 and CDR2: SGHNT and YYREEE (reference sequence). The CDR3 runs to 16 residues.

The chain has TRBV5-1 and TRBJ1-1; TRBD1 is a possible D gene (5 bases). Trimming stripped 3 bases from V and 1 base from J, with 10 bases between. CDR3 length: 14 residues. Germline values: CDR1 SGHRS, CDR2 YFSETQ. The CDR3 sequence: CASSYSDRNTEAFF. CDR3 DNA sequence: TGCGCCAGCAGCTACTCCGACAGGAACACTGAAGCTTTCTTT.

The V gene is TRBV11-3, the J gene TRBJ1-2; D is unresolved. The V gene lost 6 bases and the J gene lost 4 bases, with 15 bases spanning the gap. The CDR3 contains 14 residues. CDR1 and CDR2 from the germline V gene are SGHNT and YENEEA. DNA for the CDR3: TGTGCCAGCAGTTCATCCGGGGTTGGCTATGGCTACACCTTC. Translation: CASSSSGVGYGYTF.

This clone has a handful of counts. The rearrangement links TRBV5-1 to TRBJ2-1; a possible D gene is TRBD1 (6 bases). V was trimmed by 0 bases and J by 3 bases, leaving 10 bases between them. This CDR3 has 15 amino acids. CDR1 is SGHRS, CDR2 YFSETQ, per germline. Here the CDR3 reads CASSLATGFYNEQFF. The CDR3, as DNA: TGCGCCAGCAGCTTGGCCACAGGGTTCTACAATGAGCAGTTCTTC.

This clone was observed a handful of times. This chain joins TRBV9 and TRBJ1-5; possible D gene TRBD1, 6 bases. From germline, CDR1 is SGDLS and CDR2 YYNGEE. The CDR3 spans 15 residues. V shed 4 bases and J shed 5 bases, with 16 bases lying between them. This CDR3 is CASSPRSGADQPQHF. In DNA, the CDR3 is TGTGCCAGCAGCCCCCGCTCAGGGGCCGATCAGCCCCAGCATTTT. The whole variable domain, remainder taken from reference TRBV9 and TRBJ1-5, is DSGVTQTPKHLITATGQRVTLRCSPRSGDLSVYWYQQSLDQGLQFLIQYYNGEERAKGNILERFSAQQFPDLHSELNLSSLELGDSALYFCASSPRSGADQPQHFGDGTRLSIL.

The chain carries TRBV6-5 and TRBJ2-7, with 8 bases matching TRBD1. Germline CDR1 MNHEY, CDR2 SVGAGI. This CDR3 comprises 14 residues. The V gene end was trimmed by 10 bases and the J gene end by 0 bases; junction bases not matched to a gene: 8. Written as DNA, the CDR3 is TGTGCCACTTCACAGGGGGGTAGCTCCTACGAGCAGTACTTC. It yields the protein CATSQGGSSYEQYF.

The rearrangement joins TRBV10-3 to TRBJ2-5; no reliable D call. Germline V lookup: CDR1 ENHRY, CDR2 SYGVKD. This CDR3 region has 12 residues. The germline V and J ends were trimmed by 8 bases and 4 bases, with 11 bases remaining between them. The CDR3 loop reads CAIGGPGETQYF. The CDR3 DNA is TGTGCCATCGGTGGCCCGGGAGAGACCCAGTACTTC.

The genes are TRBV5-1 and TRBJ2-5; D is unclear. This CDR3 comprises 11 residues. Germline values: CDR1 SGHRS, CDR2 YFSETQ. V was shortened by 7 bases and J by 1 base, with 5 bases between the two germline ends. The CDR3 bases are TGCGCCAGCGCAGTCCAAGAGACCCAGTACTTC. It is translated as CASAVQETQYF. Together with reference TRBV5-1 and TRBJ2-5, the CDR3 gives the full variable domain: KAGVTQTPRYLIKTRGQQVTLSCSPISGHRSVSWYQQTPGQGLQFLFEYFSETQRNKGNFPGRFSGRQFSNSRSEMNVSTLELGDSALYLCASAVQETQYFGPGTRLLVL.

This clone has more than one count but fewer than ten. The chain is built from TRBV7-9 and TRBJ2-3; 8 bases are a match to TRBD2. CDR1 is SEHNR and CDR2 is FQNEAQ in the germline V gene (reference sequence). This CDR3 has 15 residues. V lost 7 bases to trimming and J lost 3 bases; unmatched junction nucleotides: 9. The CDR3 is CASTSWASGTDTQYF. CDR3 nucleotides: TGTGCCAGCACCTCATGGGCTAGCGGGACAGATACGCAGTATTTT.

This clone was detected a few times. The chain couples TRBV4-1 to TRBJ1-1; D remains unclear. CDR1 is MGHRA, CDR2 YSYEKL, per germline. CDR3 length: 16 residues. V lost 4 bases and J 2 bases, leaving 17 bases between the germline ends. In nucleotides, the CDR3 is TGCGCCAGCAGCCCACGGTGGTTGCGGGATAACACTGAAGCTTTCTTT. Its protein product is CASSPRWLRDNTEAFF.

This clone was counted only a few times. The rearrangement links TRBV4-2 to TRBJ2-3; 10 bases line up with TRBD2. The ends lost 0 bases at V and 8 bases at J; junction bases unmatched: 5. CDR3 size: 15 residues. CDR1 LGHNA and CDR2 YNFKEQ come from the germline V gene. CDR3 in DNA: TGTGCCAGCAGCCAAGAACTAGCGGGGCCGGCTACGCAGTATTTT. This codes for CASSQELAGPATQYF.

This clone was seen more than once but under ten times. This chain's CDR3 is CSVELQLSEAFF. CDR3 nucleotides: TGCAGCGTTGAATTACAGCTAAGTGAAGCTTTCTTT. This chain uses TRBV29-1 with TRBJ1-1; D is unresolved. V dropped 2 bases and J dropped 7 bases, with 11 bases sitting between them. Germline CDR1 SQVTM, CDR2 ANQGSEA. This CDR3 has 12 residues.